The 27 T cell receptor beta chains reported below all come from one sample, sequenced in a study of Ad26.COV2.S vaccination and SARS-CoV-2 variants. Sequencing used immunoSEQ multiplex PCR; TCRdb keeps in-frame clones, though not all of them. The sample has about 410,000 clones; approximately 91% are singletons. Documented treatment: roughly 19 received Ad26.COV2.S at low or high dose, single or two shots; several received placebo; per-sample allocation not given. Samples analyzed were those drawn on day 63 after the first vaccine or placebo injection. Sequencing was performed on peripheral blood, taken in a trial of Ad26.COV2.S vaccine versus placebo. The receptors were sampled from a person between 18 and 65 years old who received the Ad26.COV2.S COVID-19 vaccine or a placebo.

Only one count was recorded for this clone. The V call is TRBV10-3, the J call TRBJ1-2, with D possibly TRBD1 on 5 matching bases. V gave up 8 bases and J gave up 8 bases, with 15 bases separating them. Germline-derived CDR1 and CDR2 are ENHRY and SYGVKD. This CDR3 has 12 residues. The chain's CDR3 is CAIGGAAGGYTF. CDR3 DNA: TGTGCCATCGGTGGGGCAGCTGGCGGCTACACCTTC.

This sequence joins TRBV27 and TRBJ2-5; the D is unclear. The CDR3 spans 14 residues. CDR1 is MNHEY and CDR2 is SMNVEV in the germline V gene (reference sequence). Between the trimmed V and J ends, which lost 5 bases and 5 bases, there was a span of 15 bases. CDR3 nucleotides: TGTGCCAGCAGTCCACTTATCAGCCAGGAGACCCAGTACTTC. It translates to CASSPLISQETQYF.

The chain uses TRBV4-1 and TRBJ1-2; D gene uncertain. Germline loops: CDR1 MGHRA, CDR2 YSYEKL. This CDR3 region has 15 residues. Deletions cut 3 bases from V and 0 bases from J, with 11 bases between. The DNA for the CDR3 is TGCGCCAGCAGCCAGACCCCGCTTGCTAACTATGGCTACACCTTC. This gives the protein CASSQTPLANYGYTF.

The chain couples TRBV3-1 (or the pseudogene TRBV3-2) to TRBJ2-1; 9 nucleotides align to TRBD1. V dropped 10 bases and J dropped 2; count of bases not matched to a gene: 9. Germline-derived CDR1 and CDR2 are LGHDT and YNNKEL (reference sequence). The CDR3 totals 15 residues. CDR3 bases: TGTGCCACCAGTAACAGGGGGCATGCCTACAATGAGCAGTTCTTC. It specifies CATSNRGHAYNEQFF.

The rearrangement links TRBV7-7 to TRBJ1-6; tentatively, D is TRBD1 (5 bases). The CDR3 has 16 residues. Germline CDR1 SSHAT, CDR2 FNYEAQ (reference sequence). The V end lost 4 bases, the J end lost 4 bases, and 14 bases lay between the germline ends. This chain's CDR3 is CASSWGYRNYNSPLHF. The CDR3 bases are TGTGCCAGCAGCTGGGGGTACCGAAATTATAATTCACCCCTCCACTTT. The full variable domain, in which reference TRBV7-7 and TRBJ1-6 provide the parts outside the CDR3, is GAGVSQSPRYKVTKRGQDVTLRCDPISSHATLYWYQQALGQGPEFLTYFNYEAQPDKSGLPSDRFSAERPEGSISTLTIQRTEQRDSAMYRCASSWGYRNYNSPLHFGNGTRLTVT.

The rearrangement links TRBV2 to TRBJ1-1; 7 bases fit TRBD1. V gave up 11 bases and J gave up 7 bases; unmatched junction bases: 7. The CDR3 covers 11 residues. CDR1 and CDR2 (germline): SNHLY, FYNNEI. The CDR3 sequence: CASQGGSEAFF. In DNA, the CDR3 is TGTGCCTCCCAAGGGGGCAGTGAAGCTTTCTTT.

The V and J genes are TRBV10-2 and TRBJ1-2, with unresolved D. The V gene's germline CDR1 is WSHSY and CDR2 SAAADI. The CDR3 spans 14 residues. V lost 0 bases and J 1 base, leaving 6 bases between the germline ends. The CDR3 DNA reads TGCGCCAGCAGTGAGTCCCGGTTTAACTATGGCTACACCTTC. Amino acid sequence: CASSESRFNYGYTF.

As to this clone: At one end, the junction sequence differs from germline, possibly due to a read error. The rearrangement uses TRBV5-1 and TRBJ2-2, with 8 bases matching TRBD1. This CDR3 region has 14 residues. The germline gives CDR1 SGHRS, CDR2 YFSETQ. The DNA for the CDR3 is TGCGCCAGCAGTTGGGACAGGAACAACGGGGAGCTGTTTTTT. It codes for CASSWDRNNGELFF.

This clone was seen only once. The CDR3 sequence: CATTKAMSNQPQHF. For the CDR3, the DNA is TGTGCCACCACCAAGGCCATGAGCAATCAGCCCCAGCATTTT. The chain uses TRBV6-5 and TRBJ1-5, with D hard to call. The CDR3 sequence is 14 residues long. From germline, CDR1 is MNHEY and CDR2 SVGAGI. The V and J ends lost 10 bases and 1 base respectively, with 14 bases between them.

This chain uses TRBV4-3 with TRBJ1-4, with TRBD1 as a possible D gene (6 bases). This CDR3 contains 15 residues. Germline V gives CDR1 LGHNA, CDR2 YSLEER. Between the trimmed V and J ends, which lost 1 base and 8 bases, there was a span of 14 bases. CDR3 region: CASSQGGQVVEKLFF. For the CDR3, the DNA is TGCGCCAGCAGCCAAGGGGGGCAGGTAGTGGAAAAACTGTTTTTT.

The chain combines TRBV13 with TRBJ1-1; no clear D gene. Germline CDR1 is PRHDT and CDR2 is FYEKMQ (reference sequence). V was clipped by 2 bases and J by 2 bases, with 9 bases between them. The CDR3 consists of 14 residues. This CDR3 reads CASSLFGANTEAFF. As DNA, the CDR3 is TGTGCCAGCAGCTTATTTGGAGCAAACACTGAAGCTTTCTTT. Together with reference TRBV13 and TRBJ1-1, the CDR3 gives the full variable domain: AAGVIQSPRHLIKEKRETATLKCYPIPRHDTVYWYQQGPGQDPQFLISFYEKMQSDKGSIPDRFSAQQFSDYHSELNMSSLELGDSALYFCASSLFGANTEAFFGQGTRLTVV.

The table lists this clone with a count of one. J is TRBJ1-6 and V is TRBV19; maybe TRBD1 (6 bases). In germline, CDR1 is LNHDA, CDR2 SQIVND (reference sequence). Deletions cut 5 bases from V and 7 bases from J, with 15 bases between. The CDR3 contains 15 residues. CDR3 coding DNA: TGTGCCAGTAGTGCCTACAGGGAAGGCAATTCACCCCTCCACTTT. Its translation: CASSAYREGNSPLHF.

V gene TRBV4-1 combines with J gene TRBJ1-2; 8 nucleotides align to TRBD1. Germline values: CDR1 MGHRA, CDR2 YSYEKL. The length of the CDR3 is 14 residues. V lost 6 bases, J lost 6 bases, and 9 bases stayed unmatched. CDR3 in amino acids: CASRDFSGGNGYTF. The CDR3 DNA sequence: TGCGCCAGCAGGGACTTCTCAGGGGGCAATGGCTACACCTTC.

The chain is built from TRBV10-3 and TRBJ1-6, with D unresolved. This CDR3 is 16 amino acids long. V dropped 3 bases and J dropped 0 bases, with 9 bases sitting between them. CDR1 and CDR2 (germline): ENHRY, SYGVKD. The CDR3 bases are TGTGCCATCAGTGACGGCGGGAGCTCCTATAATTCACCCCTCCACTTT. As protein: CAISDGGSSYNSPLHF.

The CDR3 region has the DNA TGTGCCAGCAGCCGGGACTTCTCTGGAAACACCATATATTTT. Its protein product is CASSRDFSGNTIYF. The chain links TRBV7-9 to TRBJ1-3; the D gene is possibly TRBD1 (5 bases). The germline gives CDR1 SEHNR, CDR2 FQNEAQ (reference sequence). V shed 5 bases and J shed 0 bases, with 8 bases lying between them. This CDR3 comprises 14 residues.

The gene calls are TRBV4-1 and TRBJ1-5; 8 bases map to TRBD1. Germline V gene data show CDR1 as MGHRA and CDR2 as YSYEKL. V lost 0 bases to trimming and J lost 4 bases; unmatched junction nucleotides: 8. The CDR3 is made up of 17 amino acids. The CDR3 nucleotides read TGCGCCAGCAGCCAAGATCAGGGGGCAGGGATTAATCAGCCCCAGCATTTT. Translating gives CASSQDQGAGINQPQHF.

V is TRBV7-2 and J is TRBJ2-5; 12 bases map to TRBD2. V shed 1 base and J 1 base; nucleotides not matched to a gene: 4. This CDR3 comprises 17 residues. CDR1 is SGHTA, CDR2 FQGNSA, per germline. The CDR3 loop is CASSLELAGGPQETQYF. The CDR3 DNA is TGTGCCAGCAGCTTAGAACTAGCGGGGGGCCCCCAAGAGACCCAGTACTTC.

The rearrangement uses TRBV19 and TRBJ2-7; either TRBD1 or TRBD2 may fit D (6 bases each). The CDR3 runs 16 residues. The ends were cut back, 0 bases at V and 3 bases at J, with 15 bases in the middle. The germline gives CDR1 LNHDA, CDR2 SQIVND (reference sequence). The DNA for the CDR3 is TGTGCCAGTAGTATAGATGCTGGAGGGGGGATCTACGAGCAGTACTTC. Translation gives CASSIDAGGGIYEQYF.

As to this clone: At the DNA level, this CDR3 is encoded by other sequences in the same sample as well. The rearrangement links TRBV19 to TRBJ1-1; D is unresolved. CDR1 is LNHDA and CDR2 is SQIVND in the germline V gene (reference sequence). The V gene lost 4 bases and the J gene lost 0 bases, with 12 bases spanning the gap. The CDR3 covers 15 residues. This CDR3 is CASSKRQIMNTEAFF. The CDR3 DNA sequence: TGTGCCAGTAGTAAGAGGCAGATAATGAACACTGAAGCTTTCTTT. Full variable domain (outside the CDR3, taken from reference TRBV19 and TRBJ1-1): DGGITQSPKYLFRKEGQNVTLSCEQNLNHDAMYWYRQDPGQGLRLIYYSQIVNDFQKGDIAEGYSVSREKKESFPLTVTSAQKNPTAFYLCASSKRQIMNTEAFFGQGTRLTVV.

The sample holds a few counts of this clone. J is TRBJ1-2 and V is TRBV7-9, with D perhaps matching TRBD1 (5 bases). The ends were cut back, 2 bases at V and 8 bases at J, with 9 bases in the middle. Germline CDR1 and CDR2: SEHNR and FQNEAQ (reference sequence). CDR3 length equals 12 residues. The CDR3 spells CASSLRDSGYTF. CDR3 in DNA: TGTGCCAGCAGCTTAAGGGACTCAGGCTACACCTTC.

This chain connects TRBV6-5 to TRBJ1-6, with 7 bases matching TRBD1. Germline V CDR1 and CDR2: MNHEY, SVGAGI. The CDR3 spans 15 residues. J gave up 5 bases and V 7 bases, and 8 bases lay outside the gene matches. Here the CDR3 reads CASMIGTANNSPLHF. The CDR3 DNA is TGTGCCAGCATGATCGGGACAGCGAATAATTCACCCCTCCACTTT.

For this clone: Other DNA sequences in the sample encode the same CDR3. The genes are TRBV4-1 and TRBJ2-7; 10 nucleotides align to TRBD1. The CDR3 totals 14 residues. The ends lost 1 base at V and 4 bases at J; junction bases unmatched: 1. The germline gives CDR1 MGHRA, CDR2 YSYEKL. The CDR3 reads CASSQGQGAYEQYF. CDR3 coding DNA: TGCGCCAGCAGCCAAGGACAGGGGGCGTACGAGCAGTACTTC.

This clone came up once. The sample contains more than one DNA sequence encoding this CDR3. The chain couples TRBV18 to TRBJ1-5; the D is unclear. Trimming cost V 0 bases and J 0 bases, with 3 bases left between them. The length of the CDR3 is 14 residues. The germline gives CDR1 KGHSH, CDR2 LQKENI. The CDR3 DNA reads TGTGCCAGCTCACCACCGTATAGCAATCAGCCCCAGCATTTT. Protein product: CASSPPYSNQPQHF. Full variable domain (outside the CDR3, taken from reference TRBV18 and TRBJ1-5): NAGVMQNPRHLVRRRGQEARLRCSPMKGHSHVYWYRQLPEEGLKFMVYLQKENIIDESGMPKERFSAEFPKEGPSILRIQQVVRGDSAAYFCASSPPYSNQPQHFGDGTRLSIL.

This clone showed up just a few times. V is TRBV9 and J is TRBJ1-1, with unresolved D. The germline V and J ends were trimmed by 4 bases and 3 bases, with 10 bases remaining between them. CDR1 is SGDLS, CDR2 YYNGEE, per germline. The CDR3 loop spans 13 amino acids. CDR3 sequence reads: CASSPTVDTEAFF. CDR3 in DNA: TGTGCCAGCAGCCCGACGGTGGACACTGAAGCTTTCTTT.

The chain couples TRBV10-3 to TRBJ1-2, with D maybe TRBD1 (5 bases). Germline V gene sequence: CDR1 ENHRY, CDR2 SYGVKD. The CDR3 runs to 14 residues. Trimming took off 10 bases at V and 4 bases at J, with 19 bases between the two ends. CDR3 sequence (DNA): TGTGCCAGCGTTTTGGGGGAGAAGGGCTATGGCTACACCTTC. Translating it yields CASVLGEKGYGYTF.

The V and J genes are TRBV5-5 and TRBJ1-2; TRBD1 matches at 8 bases. The CDR3 is 14 residues long. V was clipped by 4 bases and J by 6 bases; unmatched bases: 8. Germline V gene lookup returns CDR1 SGHKS and CDR2 YYEKEE (reference sequence). In nucleotides, the CDR3 is TGTGCCAGCAGCCTCGGACAGGGTGGGAATGGCTACACCTTC. It is translated as CASSLGQGGNGYTF.

The V and J genes are TRBV18 and TRBJ1-1, with D tentatively TRBD1 (6 bases). CDR3 length equals 16 residues. CDR1 and CDR2 from the germline V gene are KGHSH and LQKENI. The V and J ends lost 3 bases and 1 base respectively, with 15 bases between them. The CDR3 DNA follows: TGTGCCAGCTCACCTGGGATCGGGGGCGGGAACACTGAAGCTTTCTTT. It is translated as CASSPGIGGGNTEAFF.